This T cell receptor (beta chain) was profiled in a study of human T cells and chemical hapten exposure. Study context: Small pooled library volume differences chiefly drove per-sample TCR yield variation. General study findings and limits: As the donors had alopecia, their immune response may differ from healthy people's.

Individual cDNA molecules (in the library) carried attached unique molecular identifiers. TCRdb itself ran the RACE reads through MiXCR, one entry per CDR3 protein. The repertoire includes around 190,000 distinct CDR3 sequences, about a fifth of them detected once, and about 7% sits in the top ten. This clonotype appeared many times. Its target is not known. V was cut by 0 bases and J by 3 bases, with 18 bases left in between. The CDR3 covers 17 residues. CDR1 is SGHAT and CDR2 is FQNNGV in the germline V gene. Indicated time point: patch test 1, 2 weeks after DPC sensitization. Described treatment: therapeutic diphenylcyclopropenone sensitization with weekly scalp DPC.

The chain links TRBV11-2 to TRBJ2-7, with D possibly TRBD2 on 6 matching bases. The starting material was whole blood, obtained in connection with sensitization to the hapten diphenylcyclopropenone (DPC). The receptor was isolated from a woman in her forties or fifties with alopecia areata. Some clones in this sample may be carry-over from other donors' samples. In DNA, the CDR3 is TGTGCCAGCAGCTTAGAGGGAGGCTCCGCCCTTTTCTACGAGCAGTACTTC. Its translation: CASSLEGGSALFYEQYF.